This TCR beta chain was captured in a study of cytomegalovirus exposure and HLA in healthy donors. Study-level points and caveats: In a later analysis, TCR beta V- and J-gene trimming was associated with a missense DCLRE1C variant. Per published accounts, TCR beta sequences correctly predicted the HLA-A and HLA-B alleles of most subjects.

A remark on this clone: Its antigen is not identified.

The PCR had 60 Vbeta and 13 Jbeta primers. The protocol was immunoSEQ multiplex PCR, while the TCRdb copy is restricted to in-frame clones and leaves out a portion. The sample records approximately 70,000 clones, roughly 75% being singletons. Deletions cut 6 bases from V and 0 bases from J, with 15 bases between. The CDR3 spans 15 residues. The germline CDR1 and CDR2 sequences are SGHNT and YYREEE (reference sequence). The chain carries TRBV5-4 and TRBJ1-2; D remains ambiguous. Source material: PBMCs. The sequence was collected from a man aged 55 to 70 in good health and CMV-seropositive. The CDR3 region is CASTPKESSNYGYTF. The DNA for the CDR3 is TGTGCCAGCACTCCCAAGGAGAGCTCTAACTATGGCTACACCTTC.